These 29 T cell receptor beta chains came from one sample sequenced in a study of T cells in women clearing cervical HPV infection. Generated by immunoSEQ multiplex PCR, the TCRdb table keeps only in-frame clones and is missing some. This listing includes 15,000 to 20,000 clones. What was sequenced was blood buffy coat. These receptors were obtained from a woman between 18 and 70 years old with a cervical HPV16 infection that either progressed to CIN3+ or cleared (not recorded which).

As concerns this clone: Read data end 3 residues before the CDR3 end; the end is taken from the germline J gene. V and J are TRBV19 and TRBJ1-5; TRBD1 agrees at 7 bases. The junction had 11 bases not matched to a gene; V was cut back by 5 bases and J by 4 bases. Germline CDR1 and CDR2: LNHDA and SQIVND (reference sequence). The CDR3 extends over 16 amino acids. CDR3 bases read: TGTGCCAGTAGTGATTTCAGACAGGGCCGGAATCAGCCC. Its protein product is CASSDFRQGRNQP. The entire CDR3 protein reads CASSDFRQGRNQPQHF.

In the case of this clone: The read ends 3 residues before the CDR3 terminus; that terminus is restored from the germline J gene. V is TRBV20-1 and J is TRBJ1-1; weak D call: TRBD1 (6 bases). Between the trimmed V and J ends, which lost 6 bases and 6 bases, there was a span of 20 bases. This CDR3 is built from 14 residues. Germline V gene lookup returns CDR1 DFQATT and CDR2 SNEGSKA (reference sequence). CDR3 bases read: TGCAGTGCCCGAGAGGGGGGGGCCGCCGCTGAA. Translated: CSAREGGAAAE. The whole CDR3 region reads CSAREGGAAAEAFF.

In regard to this clone: From the germline J gene comes the end of the CDR3, since the read stops 3 residues before it. The J gene is TRBJ1-2, the V gene TRBV13, with D perhaps matching TRBD1 (5 bases). Trimming took off 4 bases at V and 0 bases at J, with 21 bases between the two ends. The CDR3 is 18 amino acids. Germline-derived CDR1 and CDR2 are PRHDT and FYEKMQ (reference sequence). The DNA read from the CDR3 is TGTGCCAGCAGCTACATTCCGACGATGCGGGGGTCTAACTATGGC. Translation: CASSYIPTMRGSNYG. From start to end, the CDR3 is CASSYIPTMRGSNYGYTF.

Comments on this clone: The read ends 3 residues early relative to the CDR3; the germline J gene fills the gap. V gene TRBV13 combines with J gene TRBJ1-2, with D possibly TRBD1 on 5 matching bases. CDR3 length: 15 residues. Trimming took off 8 bases at V and 0 bases at J, with 16 bases between the two ends. Germline V CDR1 and CDR2: PRHDT, FYEKMQ (reference sequence). CDR3 DNA, as far as it was read: TGTGCCAGCGCCCGGGGGGAGTTAGCTAACTATGGC. Protein sequence: CASARGELANYG. From start to end, the CDR3 is CASARGELANYGYTF. Based on the CDR3 plus reference TRBV13 and TRBJ1-2, the full variable domain is AAGVIQSPRHLIKEKRETATLKCYPIPRHDTVYWYQQGPGQDPQFLISFYEKMQSDKGSIPDRFSAQQFSDYHSELNMSSLELGDSALYFCASARGELANYGYTFGSGTRLTVV.

About this clone: The read is 3 residues too short to cover the CDR3 end, so that end is filled in from the germline J gene. The J gene is TRBJ2-7, the V gene TRBV2; TRBD2 matches at 14 bases. V was clipped by 7 bases and J by 2 bases; unmatched bases: 16. The CDR3 covers 19 residues. Germline V CDR1 and CDR2: SNHLY, FYNNEI. The part of the CDR3 DNA that was read is TGTGCCAGCACCCACTTGACTAGCGGGGGGGCCTCAAGTCCCTACGAG. Translation gives CASTHLTSGGASSPYE. The CDR3 reads in full as CASTHLTSGGASSPYEQYF.

Notes on this clone: With the read ending 3 residues before the CDR3 end, the germline J gene is used to fill in that end. The chain employs TRBV19 and TRBJ2-2; a weak D match, TRBD2 (5 bases). Germline V gene data show CDR1 as LNHDA and CDR2 as SQIVND (reference sequence). With 4 bases removed from V and 2 bases from J, the gap between germline ends came to 14 bases. This CDR3 spans 16 amino acids. CDR3 DNA, as far as it was read: TGTGCCAGTAGTACGAAATCAGGAGGCAACACCGGGGAG. It translates to CASSTKSGGNTGE. The entire CDR3 reads CASSTKSGGNTGELFF. The full variable domain, its missing parts supplied by reference TRBV19 and TRBJ2-2, is DGGITQSPKYLFRKEGQNVTLSCEQNLNHDAMYWYRQDPGQGLRLIYYSQIVNDFQKGDIAEGYSVSREKKESFPLTVTSAQKNPTAFYLCASSTKSGGNTGELFFGEGSRLTVL.

Comment on this clone: The sequence runs out 3 residues before the end of the CDR3; the remainder is reconstructed from the germline J gene. The chain links TRBV30 to TRBJ1-5; the D is unclear. There are 13 residues in the CDR3. Germline-derived CDR1 and CDR2 are GTSNPN and SVGIG (reference sequence). V lost 0 bases, J lost 5 bases, and 8 bases lay in between. Incomplete CDR3 DNA: TGTGCCTGGAGTGTACTGAGAGATCAGCCC. Its translation: CAWSVLRDQP. The entire CDR3 sequence reads CAWSVLRDQPQHF. The full variable domain, rest sourced from reference TRBV30 and TRBJ1-5, is SQTIHQWPATLVQPVGSPLSLECTVEGTSNPNLYWYRQAAGRGLQLLFYSVGIGQISSEVPQNLSASRPQDRQFILSSKKLLLSDSGFYLCAWSVLRDQPQHFGDGTRLSIL.

A note on this clone: The CDR3 goes on 3 residues after the read ends, and that part is filled in from the germline J gene. The chain recombines TRBV6-8 with TRBJ1-2; D remains unclear. Per the germline V gene, CDR1 is MNHGY and CDR2 is SAAAGT. The CDR3 loop spans 11 amino acids. Trimming pared 5 bases from V and 4 bases from J, leaving 5 bases between. The sequenced CDR3 bases are TGTGCCAGCAGTCTGCGCTATGGC. Protein: CASSLRYG. From start to end, the CDR3 is CASSLRYGYTF.

As for this clone: The CDR3 goes on 3 residues after the read ends, and that part is filled in from the germline J gene. The chain links TRBV7-8 to TRBJ1-1; the D is unclear. Between the trimmed V and J ends, which lost 2 bases and 1 base, there was a span of 5 bases. Per the germline V gene, CDR1 is SGHVS and CDR2 is FQNEAQ. The CDR3 consists of 13 residues. The CDR3 loop reads CASSLQENTEAFF. Partial CDR3 DNA: TGTGCCAGCAGCTTACAGGAGAACACTGAA.

This clone is classed as medium-sized by frequency. Sequencing ends 3 residues short of the CDR3 end; the germline J gene provides the rest. The chain has TRBV7-2 and TRBJ1-4; D might be TRBD1 (5 bases). Trimming took 8 bases from V and 7 from J, leaving 14 bases between them. CDR3 length equals 13 residues. The germline CDR1 and CDR2 sequences are SGHTA and FQGNSA. The CDR3 sequence is CASRGGGSEKLFF. CDR3 DNA, as far as it was read: TGTGCCAGCCGCGGCGGGGGAAGTGAAAAA.

Worth noting for this clone: The read ends 3 residues early relative to the CDR3; the germline J gene fills the gap. The J gene is TRBJ2-7, the V gene TRBV7-2, with 7 bases lining up with TRBD2. This CDR3 spans 15 amino acids. V trimming: 2 bases; J trimming: 3 bases; junction bases outside the gene matches: 7. CDR1 and CDR2 from the germline V gene are SGHTA and FQGNSA. The CDR3 is CASSLWGGVGYEQYF. Incomplete CDR3 DNA: TGTGCCAGCAGCTTATGGGGGGGGGTAGGCTACGAG.

A remark on this clone: Sequencing ends 3 residues short of the CDR3 end; the germline J gene provides the rest. The chain recombines TRBV19 with TRBJ2-3; 9 bases map to TRBD1. The CDR3 has 14 amino acids. V shed 3 bases, J shed 6 bases, and the junction held 4 bases outside the gene matches. Germline V gives CDR1 LNHDA, CDR2 SQIVND (reference sequence). The sequenced part of the CDR3 DNA is TGTGCCAGTAGTATCGGACAGGGGTGGGATACG. It is translated as CASSIGQGWDT. In full, the CDR3 reads CASSIGQGWDTQYF.

As to this clone: The read comes to an end 3 residues before the CDR3 does, leaving the germline J gene to fill in the end. The V call is TRBV7-2, the J call TRBJ1-2; D call uncertain. CDR3 length: 14 amino acids. CDR1 and CDR2 (germline): SGHTA, FQGNSA. The CDR3 loop is CASRPPNSLADYTF. The CDR3 bases that were read are TGTGCCAGCAGGCCACCAAATTCATTAGCGGAC.

Of note for this clone: The observed sequence ends 3 residues before the CDR3 terminus, with the missing tail filled in from the germline J gene. The gene calls are TRBV7-9 and TRBJ2-4, with D possibly matching TRBD1 (5 bases). Germline V gives CDR1 SEHNR, CDR2 FQNEAQ (reference sequence). The CDR3 totals 12 residues. The part of the CDR3 DNA that was read is TGTGCCAGCAGCTCCCAGGGCTATGGT. Protein: CASSSQGYG. The whole CDR3 protein reads CASSSQGYGQYF.

Comments on this clone: The read finishes 3 residues shy of the CDR3 end, and the germline J gene is used to complete it. The sample holds other DNA sequences that translate to the same CDR3. V usage is TRBV30 and J usage is TRBJ1-3, with D possibly TRBD1 on 5 matching bases. Germline V gives CDR1 GTSNPN, CDR2 SVGIG (reference sequence). V was shortened by 8 bases and J by 4 bases, with 12 bases between the two germline ends. CDR3 length: 12 residues. CDR3 DNA (partial): TGTGCCCAGCACCCAGGGGGAAACACC. Its protein is CAQHPGGNT. The complete CDR3 protein is CAQHPGGNTIYF.

Worth noting for this clone: The read gets to within 3 residues of the CDR3 end, and the germline J gene fills in the rest. The J gene is TRBJ2-7, the V gene TRBV9, with D possibly matching TRBD2 (5 bases). V gave up 1 base and J gave up 0 bases, with 8 bases separating them. The length of the CDR3 is 14 residues. CDR1 SGDLS and CDR2 YYNGEE come from the germline V gene. The CDR3 sequence is CASSVTGNSYEQYF. CDR3 DNA, as far as it was read: TGTGCCAGCAGCGTAACGGGGAACTCCTACGAG.

A word on this clone: The missing CDR3 end, 3 residues past where the read stops, is filled in from the germline J gene. The same CDR3 arises from other DNA sequences in this sample as well. The rearrangement joins TRBV11-2 to TRBJ1-3; D is unclear. This CDR3 region has 13 residues. Germline CDR1 and CDR2: SGHAT and FQNNGV. V was trimmed by 3 bases and J by 4 bases, leaving 7 bases between them. This CDR3 is CASSFQTGNTIYF. The sequenced part of the CDR3 DNA is TGTGCCAGCAGCTTCCAGACAGGAAACACC.

Concerning this clone itself: Coverage ceases 3 residues before the CDR3 finishes, and the germline J gene fills in the end. The chain uses TRBV6-1 and TRBJ2-1, with 7 bases that match TRBD1. With 1 base clipped from V and 7 bases from J, the junction kept 16 bases outside the gene matches. The CDR3 has 18 amino acids. CDR1 is MNHNS and CDR2 is SASEGT in the germline V gene. Incomplete CDR3 DNA: TGTGCCAGCAGTGAAGAATTTCAGCGACAGGGAGATAAGAATGAG. The encoded protein is CASSEEFQRQGDKNE. The CDR3 reads in full as CASSEEFQRQGDKNEQFF.

As to this clone: The CDR3 end lies 3 residues beyond the end of the read and is filled in from the germline J gene. The rearrangement joins TRBV29-1 to TRBJ1-2; perhaps TRBD1 as D (6 bases). Germline V gene lookup returns CDR1 SQVTM and CDR2 ANQGSEA. The CDR3 consists of 15 residues. The CDR3 here is CSVEVKAGGPYDYTF. The DNA read from the CDR3 is TGCAGCGTTGAAGTGAAGGCGGGGGGGCCCTACGAC.

Measured by frequency, this clone is medium-sized (0.01 to 0.1%). The read halts 3 residues ahead of the CDR3 end, with the missing end drawn from the germline J gene. The chain joins TRBV6-2 or TRBV6-3 to TRBJ2-1; 10 bases are a match to TRBD2. The germline gives CDR1 MNHEY, CDR2 SVGEGT. V dropped 11 bases and J dropped 4; count of bases not matched to a gene: 8. The CDR3 runs 14 residues. The covered CDR3 bases are TGTGCCTGCACCACTAGCGGGGAATACAATGAG. As protein: CACTTSGEYNE. The entire CDR3 reads CACTTSGEYNEQFF.

This clone is called medium-sized (0.01 to 0.1%) based on its frequency. The read finishes 3 residues shy of the CDR3 end, and the germline J gene is used to complete it. The rearrangement links TRBV19 to TRBJ2-4; 8 positions agree with TRBD1. This CDR3 comprises 15 residues. The germline V gene encodes CDR1 LNHDA and CDR2 SQIVND (reference sequence). Trimming removed 3 bases from V and 8 bases from J; junction bases left unmatched: 9. The covered CDR3 bases are TGTGCCAGTAGTATTCAGGGGGCACTGCGGGACATT. As protein: CASSIQGALRDI. The entire CDR3 protein reads CASSIQGALRDIQYF.

Turning to this clone: The sequence runs out 3 residues before the end of the CDR3; the remainder is reconstructed from the germline J gene. The V gene is TRBV5-1, the J gene TRBJ2-5; D is uncertain. Germline CDR1 SGHRS, CDR2 YFSETQ. Trimming shortened V by 4 bases and J by 2 bases, and 12 bases separated the two germline ends. The CDR3 sequence is 14 residues long. The part of the CDR3 DNA that was read is TGCGCCAGCAGCGTCCAGCCGGGTCAAGAGACC. This codes for CASSVQPGQET. The entire CDR3 reads CASSVQPGQETQYF. Full variable domain (missing parts from reference TRBV5-1 and TRBJ2-5): KAGVTQTPRYLIKTRGQQVTLSCSPISGHRSVSWYQQTPGQGLQFLFEYFSETQRNKGNFPGRFSGRQFSNSRSEMNVSTLELGDSALYLCASSVQPGQETQYFGPGTRLLVL.

This clone is medium-sized by frequency. The read ends 3 residues shy of where the CDR3 ends; the end is completed using the germline J gene. The J gene is TRBJ2-6, the V gene TRBV5-1; D remains unclear. This CDR3 comprises 14 residues. Germline V CDR1 and CDR2: SGHRS, YFSETQ. The V gene lost 3 bases and the J gene lost 4 bases, with 8 bases spanning the gap. Partial CDR3 DNA: TGCGCCAGCAGCTCCATTTCCGGGGCCAACGTC. This encodes CASSSISGANV. The whole CDR3 sequence is CASSSISGANVLTF. The full variable domain, its missing parts supplied by reference TRBV5-1 and TRBJ2-6, is KAGVTQTPRYLIKTRGQQVTLSCSPISGHRSVSWYQQTPGQGLQFLFEYFSETQRNKGNFPGRFSGRQFSNSRSEMNVSTLELGDSALYLCASSSISGANVLTFGAGSRLTVL.

About this clone itself: Read coverage stops 3 residues before the CDR3 terminus; the germline J gene supplies the remainder. The chain links TRBV19 to TRBJ2-1, with D possibly being TRBD2 (6 bases). From germline, CDR1 is LNHDA and CDR2 SQIVND (reference sequence). This CDR3 is built from 17 residues. Trimming removed 2 bases at V and 8 bases at J, with 22 bases between. The CDR3 loop reads CASSIFPLRGGRDEQFF. The part of the CDR3 DNA that was read is TGTGCCAGTAGTATATTCCCTCTGCGGGGTGGCCGGGATGAG.

CDR3 in amino acids: CSAGQGTYEQYF. The CDR3 DNA, read in part, is TGCAGTGCTGGACAGGGAACCTACGAG. The genes are TRBV20-1 and TRBJ2-7, with 8 bases lining up with TRBD1. The read ends 3 residues early relative to the CDR3; the germline J gene fills the gap. There are 12 residues in the CDR3. Per germline, CDR1 DFQATT and CDR2 SNEGSKA (reference sequence). After removal of 5 bases from V and 2 bases from J, the junction contained 2 bases not matched to a gene.

A remark on this clone: The CDR3 end lies 3 residues beyond the end of the read and is filled in from the germline J gene. This sequence joins TRBV30 and TRBJ1-3; D is ambiguous. The CDR3 covers 17 residues. CDR1 and CDR2 (germline): GTSNPN, SVGIG (reference sequence). V gave up 2 bases and J gave up 0 bases, with 17 bases separating them. CDR3 amino acids: CAWSIWRTGSSGNTIYF. CDR3 DNA (partial): TGTGCCTGGAGTATATGGCGGACGGGGAGCTCTGGAAACACC.

As to this clone: The read finishes 3 residues shy of the CDR3 end, and the germline J gene is used to complete it. The chain combines TRBV18 with TRBJ2-3, with D hard to call. Germline assignment: CDR1 KGHSH and CDR2 LQKENI. The V gene lost 2 bases and the J gene lost 0 bases, with 6 bases spanning the gap. This CDR3 is 14 amino acids long. CDR3 sequence reads: CASSPSRSTDTQYF. CDR3 bases read: TGTGCCAGCTCACCAAGCAGGAGCACAGATACG.

Details on this clone: The missing CDR3 end, 3 residues past where the read stops, is filled in from the germline J gene. The chain employs TRBV18 and TRBJ1-2, with a weak D call TRBD1 (5 bases). The CDR3 is 13 amino acids. Germline assignment: CDR1 KGHSH and CDR2 LQKENI. This CDR3 is CASSPQGVEGYTF. The CDR3 bases that were read are TGTGCCAGCTCACCCCAAGGGGTCGAGGGC.

Concerning this clone itself: A junction boundary mismatches the germline segment, possibly from a read error. The CDR3 end falls 3 residues outside the read, so it is completed with the germline J gene. The chain combines TRBV4-2 with TRBJ2-3, with a tentative D call TRBD1 (6 bases). The CDR3 length is 14 residues. Germline loops: CDR1 LGHNA, CDR2 YNFKEQ. The CDR3 sequence is CASSQDRRPDTQYF. The covered CDR3 bases are TGCGCCAGCAGCCAAGACAGGAGGCCAGATACG.